This T cell receptor beta chain was profiled in a study of technical replicates of blood from several donors. Assay: immunoSEQ multiplex PCR; the TCRdb copy retains only in-frame clones and omits some. The sample carries tens of thousands of clones, approximately 93% recorded once. The sample taken for sequencing was T cells isolated from PBMCs. The sequence was obtained from a human donor in good health.

The CDR3 protein is CASSQAHRAGGRTYEQYF. As DNA, the CDR3 is TGCGCCAGCAGCCAAGCCCACAGGGCGGGGGGGCGAACCTACGAGCAGTACTTC. V usage is TRBV4-1 and J usage is TRBJ2-7; TRBD2 matches 9 bases. The CDR3 spans 18 residues. Germline lookup yields CDR1 MGHRA and CDR2 YSYEKL. The ends lost 1 base at V and 2 bases at J; junction bases unmatched: 12.